Each of the 5 T cell receptor beta chains below was sequenced from the same sample in a study of OX40 agonist ivuxolimab in advanced cancers. Clones were sequenced by immunoSEQ multiplex PCR, and TCRdb holds only the in-frame ones, with some missing. The data contain almost 50,000 clones, around 80% of them seen just once; the ten biggest clones take up under 2%. The sample in question was CD4+ or CD8+ T cells sorted from blood, obtained in a trial of the OX40 agonist ivuxolimab. All receptors come from an adult with an advanced solid tumor such as melanoma, head and neck, liver or kidney cancer.

V usage is TRBV28 and J usage is TRBJ2-7; D may correspond to TRBD1 or TRBD2 (7 bases each). V dropped 1 base and J dropped 4 bases, with 17 bases sitting between them. CDR3 length: 16 residues. Per germline, CDR1 MDHEN and CDR2 SYDVKM. The CDR3 bases are TGTGCCAGCAGTTTATCCGGGGGGACAGAGCCTTACGAGCAGTACTTC. Protein sequence: CASSLSGGTEPYEQYF. Full variable domain (outside the CDR3, taken from reference TRBV28 and TRBJ2-7): DVKVTQSSRYLVKRTGEKVFLECVQDMDHENMFWYRQDPGLGLRLIYFSYDVKMKEKGDIPEGYSVSREKKERFSLILESASTNQTSMYLCASSLSGGTEPYEQYFGPGTRLTVT.

This chain uses TRBV28 with TRBJ1-4; 7 nucleotides match TRBD1. The CDR3 has 15 amino acids. Germline V CDR1 and CDR2: MDHEN, SYDVKM. V shed 6 bases, J shed 5 bases, and the junction held 9 bases outside the gene matches. CDR3 nucleotides: TGTGCCAGCAGGACAGGGCAGGGGAGGAATGAAAAACTGTTTTTT. Translated, it gives CASRTGQGRNEKLFF.

The genes are TRBV5-1 and TRBJ2-7; D is uncertain. Germline loops: CDR1 SGHRS, CDR2 YFSETQ. The CDR3 is 15 residues long. Between the trimmed V and J ends, which lost 0 bases and 1 base, there was a span of 11 bases. CDR3 sequence (DNA): TGCGCCAGCAGCTTGGGGGGATCGGGTTCCTACGAGCAGTACTTC. Encoded protein: CASSLGGSGSYEQYF.

V is TRBV15 and J is TRBJ2-4, with D perhaps matching TRBD1 (6 bases). This CDR3 spans 17 amino acids. The germline V gene has CDR1 LNHNV and CDR2 YYDKDF (reference sequence). The V gene lost 0 bases and the J gene lost 7 bases, with 19 bases spanning the gap. The CDR3 DNA is TGTGCCACCAGCAGAGACGTCATACAGGGAATATGGAACATTCAGTACTTC. This gives the protein CATSRDVIQGIWNIQYF.

V usage is TRBV5-1 and J usage is TRBJ2-3; TRBD2 matches at 9 bases. V lost 0 bases and J lost 9; bases outside the gene matches: 2. CDR3 size: 13 residues. Germline assignment: CDR1 SGHRS and CDR2 YFSETQ. CDR3 protein: CASSLASGITQYF. CDR3 DNA: TGCGCCAGCAGCTTGGCTAGCGGGATAACGCAGTATTTT.